This paragraph reports one TCR beta chain. Its antigen is as yet unknown. Produced via immunoSEQ multiplex PCR; TCRdb's table is partial and in-frame only. The sample contains over a million clones, around 78% of which appear only once. These data come from a study of shared clonotypes between healthy human individuals. Study context: Sampling drew on donors who were a couple of women and three men aged 18 to 49.

The CDR3 covers 18 residues. CDR1 and CDR2 from the germline V gene are SEHNR and FQNEAQ (reference sequence). The V segment lost 0 bases and the J segment 5 bases; nucleotides outside the gene matches: 12. Findings and caveats of the study: Naive CD4 clonotype sharing across several donors was approximately 5%. On the whole, naive subsets had larger estimated richness than memory subsets had. With few donors, the genetic and exposure-history diversity represented was limited.

The TCR originated in a man between 18 and 35 years old in good health. Some clones in this sample may be carry-over from other donors' samples. Sequencing input: memory CD4+ T cells from PBMCs. Subset here: CD45RA-negative fraction. The rearrangement uses TRBV7-9 and TRBJ2-3, with 9 bases matching TRBD2. CDR3 region: CASSLALVREGPGDTQYF. The CDR3, as DNA: TGTGCCAGCAGCTTAGCGCTTGTGCGGGAGGGCCCCGGAGATACGCAGTATTTT.